The 10 T cell receptor beta chains presented below share a single source sample, sequenced in a study of T cells in women clearing cervical HPV infection. The data were produced by immunoSEQ multiplex PCR, yet TCRdb's version contains in-frame clones alone and is incomplete. The table lists under 45,000 clones. The sequenced sample consisted of blood buffy coat. All receptors derive from a woman between 18 and 75 years old with a cervical HPV16 infection that either progressed to CIN3+ or cleared (not recorded which).

On this clone itself: The read falls 3 residues short of the CDR3 end, and the missing part is taken from the germline J gene. The genes are TRBV7-9 and TRBJ1-2; a weak D match, TRBD1 (5 bases). Germline V lookup: CDR1 SEHNR, CDR2 FQNEAQ (reference sequence). CDR3 length: 12 residues. The chain's CDR3 is CASSPGGYDYTF. CDR3 bases read: TGTGCCAGCAGCCCGGGGGGATACGAC. The full variable domain, rest sourced from reference TRBV7-9 and TRBJ1-2, is DTGVSQNPRHKITKRGQNVTFRCDPISEHNRLYWYRQTLGQGPEFLTYFQNEAQLEKSRLLSDRFSAERPKGSFSTLEIQRTEQGDSAMYLCASSPGGYDYTFGSGTRLTVV.

About this clone: The read falls 3 residues short of the CDR3 end, and the missing part is taken from the germline J gene. The rearrangement joins TRBV6-9 to TRBJ1-1; D is unresolved. Deletions cut 2 bases from V and 4 bases from J, with 11 bases between. The CDR3 sequence is 14 residues long. In germline, CDR1 is MNHGY, CDR2 SVAAGI. CDR3 bases read: TGTGCCAGCAGTTATCCGAAGGTCCCCACTGAA. This sequence encodes CASSYPKVPTE. The entire CDR3 sequence reads CASSYPKVPTEAFF.

In regard to this clone: The CDR3 is cut off 3 residues early in the read; its end comes from the germline J gene. The V gene is TRBV20-1, the J gene TRBJ2-3; TRBD2 matches 11 bases. The germline V gene has CDR1 DFQATT and CDR2 SNEGSKA (reference sequence). The junction had 12 bases not matched to a gene; V was cut back by 1 base and J by 0 bases. This CDR3 is 19 amino acids long. Incomplete CDR3 DNA: TGCAGTGCTAGAGTTAGACTAGCGGGATCCCCGATTAGCACAGATACG. Residues: CSARVRLAGSPISTDT. The entire CDR3 is CSARVRLAGSPISTDTQYF.

Details on this clone: The read falls 3 residues short of the CDR3 end, and the missing part is taken from the germline J gene. This rearrangement joins TRBV30 to TRBJ2-5, with 10 positions matching TRBD2. Germline values: CDR1 GTSNPN, CDR2 SVGIG (reference sequence). J gave up 1 base and V 2 bases, and 10 bases lay outside the gene matches. The CDR3 loop spans 17 amino acids. CDR3 DNA (partial): TGTGCCTGGAGTCCGGGACTAGCGTCTGTAACCCAAGAGACC. Translation: CAWSPGLASVTQET. The whole CDR3 protein reads CAWSPGLASVTQETQYF.

Comment on this clone: The CDR3 goes on 3 residues after the read ends, and that part is filled in from the germline J gene. V usage is TRBV7-9 and J usage is TRBJ1-1, with a possible D match to TRBD1 (6 bases). From germline, CDR1 is SEHNR and CDR2 FQNEAQ (reference sequence). This CDR3 has 15 amino acids. V lost 2 bases and J lost 5, with 15 bases in between. The CDR3 sequence is CASSLLAGARTEAFF. CDR3 DNA, as far as it was read: TGTGCCAGCAGCTTATTAGCGGGGGCGCGGACTGAA.

As regards this clone: The CDR3 end lies 3 residues beyond the end of the read and is filled in from the germline J gene. V and J are TRBV29-1 and TRBJ2-1, with 12 bases that match TRBD2. There are 15 residues in the CDR3. The germline gives CDR1 SQVTM, CDR2 ANQGSEA. Incomplete CDR3 DNA: TGCTGCGGGTCTAGCGGGAGGGAAGGCTACAATGAG. Its translation: CCGSSGREGYNE. The whole CDR3 sequence reads CCGSSGREGYNEQFF.

Concerning this clone itself: The read falls 3 residues short of the CDR3 end, and the missing part is taken from the germline J gene. This rearrangement joins TRBV5-1 to TRBJ2-7; 7 bases fit TRBD1. This CDR3 region has 14 residues. The trim removed 4 bases at V and 4 bases at J, leaving 8 bases unmatched. Germline lookup yields CDR1 SGHRS and CDR2 YFSETQ. CDR3 amino acids: CASSPGTDQYEQYF. The covered CDR3 bases are TGCGCCAGCAGCCCCGGGACAGATCAATACGAG. The complete variable domain, with remaining parts taken from reference TRBV5-1 and TRBJ2-7, reads KAGVTQTPRYLIKTRGQQVTLSCSPISGHRSVSWYQQTPGQGLQFLFEYFSETQRNKGNFPGRFSGRQFSNSRSEMNVSTLELGDSALYLCASSPGTDQYEQYFGPGTRLTVT.

Of note for this clone: The CDR3 is cut off 3 residues early in the read; its end comes from the germline J gene. The chain carries TRBV20-1 and TRBJ2-7, with 12 bases identical to TRBD1. V shed 5 bases and J 2 bases; nucleotides not matched to a gene: 16. Looked up from germline, CDR1 is DFQATT and CDR2 is SNEGSKA (reference sequence). The CDR3 is made up of 18 amino acids. CDR3 DNA (partial): TGCAGTGCTGATCGGGGACAGGGGGCAGGCATAATAACCTACGAG. It is translated as CSADRGQGAGIITYE. The full CDR3 protein reads CSADRGQGAGIITYEQYF.

On this clone: The sequenced fragment ends 3 residues before the CDR3 boundary, so the rest is inferred from the germline J gene. This sequence joins TRBV20-1 and TRBJ2-3; 8 nucleotides match TRBD2. Germline CDR1 reads DFQATT; CDR2 reads SNEGSKA (reference sequence). The CDR3 has 13 residues. The CDR3 is CSAAWTSPGTQYF. The covered CDR3 bases are TGCAGTGCTGCTTGGACTAGCCCGGGAACG.

To note about this clone: Read sequence stops 3 residues before the CDR3 end, and the germline J gene provides the missing end. The J gene is TRBJ1-6, the V gene TRBV7-9; TRBD1 might be the D (5 bases). The CDR3 has 14 amino acids. V was shortened by 1 base and J by 7 bases, with 8 bases between the two germline ends. Per germline, CDR1 SEHNR and CDR2 FQNEAQ (reference sequence). Incomplete CDR3 DNA: TGTGCCAGCAGCTTAGGACAGTTGAATTCACCC. Its translation: CASSLGQLNSP. The CDR3 as a whole reads CASSLGQLNSPLHF.